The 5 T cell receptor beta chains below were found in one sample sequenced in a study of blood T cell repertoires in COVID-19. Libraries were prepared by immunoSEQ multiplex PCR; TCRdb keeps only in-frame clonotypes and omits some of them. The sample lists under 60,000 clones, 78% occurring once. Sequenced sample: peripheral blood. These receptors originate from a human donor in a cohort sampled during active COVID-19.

The DNA of the CDR3 is TGTGCCAGCAGTCTCGGGGCTGAAGCTTTCTTT. Translation gives CASSLGAEAFF. V usage is TRBV12-3 or TRBV12-4 and J usage is TRBJ1-1, with D unresolved. V was pared by 5 bases and J by 6 bases, with 7 bases between. The CDR3 contains 11 residues.

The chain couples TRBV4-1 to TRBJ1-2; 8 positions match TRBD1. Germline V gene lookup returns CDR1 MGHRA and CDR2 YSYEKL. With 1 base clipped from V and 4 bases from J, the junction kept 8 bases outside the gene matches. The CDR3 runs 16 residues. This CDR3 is CASSQVGRGRGYGYTF. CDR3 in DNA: TGCGCCAGCAGCCAAGTGGGCAGGGGGCGGGGCTATGGCTACACCTTC.

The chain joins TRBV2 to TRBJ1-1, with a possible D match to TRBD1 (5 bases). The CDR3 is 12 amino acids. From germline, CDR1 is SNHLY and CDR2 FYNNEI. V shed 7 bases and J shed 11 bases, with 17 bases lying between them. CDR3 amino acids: CASTTEGARAFF. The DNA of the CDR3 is TGTGCCAGCACGACGGAAGGGGCGCGGGCTTTCTTT.

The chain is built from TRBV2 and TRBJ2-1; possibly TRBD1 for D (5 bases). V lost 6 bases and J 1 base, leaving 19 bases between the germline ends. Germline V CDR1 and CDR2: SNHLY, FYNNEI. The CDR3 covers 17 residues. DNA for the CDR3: TGTGCCAGCAGCGATGCCGGAGAGAAGGGGTCCTACAATGAGCAGTTCTTC. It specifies CASSDAGEKGSYNEQFF.

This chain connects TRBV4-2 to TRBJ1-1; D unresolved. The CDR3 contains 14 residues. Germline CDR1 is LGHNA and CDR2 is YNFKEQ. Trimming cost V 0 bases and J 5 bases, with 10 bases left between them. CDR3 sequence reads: CASSQDTGRTEAFF. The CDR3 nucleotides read TGTGCCAGCAGCCAAGATACCGGTCGGACTGAAGCTTTCTTT.